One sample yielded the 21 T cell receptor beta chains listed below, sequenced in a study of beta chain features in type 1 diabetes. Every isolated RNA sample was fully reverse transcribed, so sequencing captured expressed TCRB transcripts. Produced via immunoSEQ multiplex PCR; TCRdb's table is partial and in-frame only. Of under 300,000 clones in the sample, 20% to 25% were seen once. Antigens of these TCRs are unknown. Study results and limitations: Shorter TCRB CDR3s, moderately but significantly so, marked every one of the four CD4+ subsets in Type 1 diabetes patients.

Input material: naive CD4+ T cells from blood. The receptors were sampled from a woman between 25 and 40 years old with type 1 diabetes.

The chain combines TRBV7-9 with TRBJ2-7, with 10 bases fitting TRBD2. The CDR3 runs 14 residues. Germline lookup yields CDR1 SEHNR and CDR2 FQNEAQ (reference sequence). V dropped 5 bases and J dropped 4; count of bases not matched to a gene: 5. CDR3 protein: CASSPSGRGYEQYF. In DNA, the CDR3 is TGTGCCAGCAGCCCTAGCGGGAGAGGTTACGAGCAGTACTTC.

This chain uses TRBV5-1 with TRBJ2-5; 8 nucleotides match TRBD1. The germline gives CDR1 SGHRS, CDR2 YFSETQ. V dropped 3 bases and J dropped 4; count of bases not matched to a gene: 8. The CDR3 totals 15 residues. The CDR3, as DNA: TGCGCCAGCAGCTCCGGACAGGGTTTCCCAGAGACCCAGTACTTC. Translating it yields CASSSGQGFPETQYF.

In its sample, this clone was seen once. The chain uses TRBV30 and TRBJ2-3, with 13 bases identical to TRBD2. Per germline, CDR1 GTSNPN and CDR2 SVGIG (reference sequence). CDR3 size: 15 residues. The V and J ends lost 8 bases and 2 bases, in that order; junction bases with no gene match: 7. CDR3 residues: CAGGTSGTYTDTQYF. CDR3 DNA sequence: TGTGCCGGTGGGACTAGCGGGACTTACACAGATACGCAGTATTTT.

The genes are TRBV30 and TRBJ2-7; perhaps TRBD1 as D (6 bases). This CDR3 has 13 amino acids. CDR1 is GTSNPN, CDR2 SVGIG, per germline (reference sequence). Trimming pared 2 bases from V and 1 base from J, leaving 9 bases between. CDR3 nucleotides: TGTGCCTGGAGTCCAGGACAGTCCTACGAGCAGTACTTC. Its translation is CAWSPGQSYEQYF.

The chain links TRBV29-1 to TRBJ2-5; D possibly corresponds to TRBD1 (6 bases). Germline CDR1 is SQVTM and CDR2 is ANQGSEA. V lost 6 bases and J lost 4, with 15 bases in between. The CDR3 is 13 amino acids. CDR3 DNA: TGCAGCGTCGACAGGACCGAGGGAGAGACCCAGTACTTC. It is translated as CSVDRTEGETQYF.

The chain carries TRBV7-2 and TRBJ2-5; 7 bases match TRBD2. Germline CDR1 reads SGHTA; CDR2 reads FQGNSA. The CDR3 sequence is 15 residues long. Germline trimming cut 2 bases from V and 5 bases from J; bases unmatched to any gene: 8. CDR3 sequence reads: CASSLRAGVRETQYF. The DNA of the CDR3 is TGTGCCAGCAGCTTACGGGCGGGAGTGAGGGAGACCCAGTACTTC.

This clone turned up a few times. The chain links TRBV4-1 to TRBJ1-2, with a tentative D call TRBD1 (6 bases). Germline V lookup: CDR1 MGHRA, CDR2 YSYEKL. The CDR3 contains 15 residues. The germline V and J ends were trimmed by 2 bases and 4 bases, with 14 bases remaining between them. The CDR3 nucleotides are TGCGCCAGCAGCCAAAGGACAGAGAGACTCTATGGCTACACCTTC. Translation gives CASSQRTERLYGYTF.

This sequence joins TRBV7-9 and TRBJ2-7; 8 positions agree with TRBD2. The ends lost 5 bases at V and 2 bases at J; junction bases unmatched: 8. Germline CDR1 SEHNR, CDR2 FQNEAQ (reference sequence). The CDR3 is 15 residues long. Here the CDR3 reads CASSRTSGIPYEQYF. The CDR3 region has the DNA TGTGCCAGCAGCCGAACTAGCGGAATTCCCTACGAGCAGTACTTC.

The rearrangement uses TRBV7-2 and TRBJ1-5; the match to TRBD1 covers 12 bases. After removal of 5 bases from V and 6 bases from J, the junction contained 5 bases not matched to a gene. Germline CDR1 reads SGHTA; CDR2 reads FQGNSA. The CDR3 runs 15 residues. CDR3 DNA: TGTGCCAGCAGCGCCGGGACAGGGGGCGGTCAGCCCCAGCATTTT. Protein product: CASSAGTGGGQPQHF.

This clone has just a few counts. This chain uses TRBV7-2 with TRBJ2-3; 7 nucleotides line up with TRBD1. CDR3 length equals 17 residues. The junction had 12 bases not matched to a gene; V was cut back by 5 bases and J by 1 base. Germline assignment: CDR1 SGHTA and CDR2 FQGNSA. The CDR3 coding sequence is TGTGCCAGCAGCCCCCGGGGCAGGGGGATTGGCACAGATACGCAGTATTTT. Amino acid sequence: CASSPRGRGIGTDTQYF.

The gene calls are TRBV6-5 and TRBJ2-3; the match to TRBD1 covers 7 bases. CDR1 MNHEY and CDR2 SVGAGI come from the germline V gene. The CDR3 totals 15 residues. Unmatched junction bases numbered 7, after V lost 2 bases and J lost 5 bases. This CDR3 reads CASSYRTGSGDTQYF. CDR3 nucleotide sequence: TGTGCCAGCAGTTACCGGACAGGTTCAGGAGATACGCAGTATTTT.

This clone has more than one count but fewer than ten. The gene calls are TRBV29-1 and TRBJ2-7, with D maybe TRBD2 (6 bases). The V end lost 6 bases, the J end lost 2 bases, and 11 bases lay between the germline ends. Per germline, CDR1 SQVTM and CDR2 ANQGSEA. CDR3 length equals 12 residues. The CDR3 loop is CSVRREPYEQYF. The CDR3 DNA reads TGCAGCGTGCGGCGGGAACCCTACGAGCAGTACTTC.

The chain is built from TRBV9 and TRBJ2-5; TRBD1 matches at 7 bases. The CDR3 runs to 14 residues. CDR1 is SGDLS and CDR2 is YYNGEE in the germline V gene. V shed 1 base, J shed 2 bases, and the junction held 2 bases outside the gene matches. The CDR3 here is CASSVNRGQETQYF. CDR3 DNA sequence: TGTGCCAGCAGCGTAAACAGGGGACAAGAGACCCAGTACTTC.

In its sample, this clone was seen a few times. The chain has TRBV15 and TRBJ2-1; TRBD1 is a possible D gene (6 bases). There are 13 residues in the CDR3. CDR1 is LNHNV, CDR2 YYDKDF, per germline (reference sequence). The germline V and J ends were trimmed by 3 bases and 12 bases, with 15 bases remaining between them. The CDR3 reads CATSRAGQMMQFF. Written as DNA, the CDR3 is TGTGCCACCAGCAGGGCCGGACAGATGATGCAGTTCTTC. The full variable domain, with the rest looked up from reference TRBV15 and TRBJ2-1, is DAMVIQNPRYQVTQFGKPVTLSCSQTLNHNVMYWYQQKSSQAPKLLFHYYDKDFNNEADTPDNFQSRRPNTSFCFLDIRSPGLGDTAMYLCATSRAGQMMQFFGPGTRLTVL.

CDR3 nucleotide sequence: TGTGCCAGCAGGCGGCTAGCGGGAGCCTACAATGAGCAGTTCTTC. Amino acid sequence: CASRRLAGAYNEQFF. This chain uses TRBV5-6 with TRBJ2-1, with TRBD2 identical over 10 bases. This CDR3 is 15 amino acids long. Germline CDR1 is SGHDT and CDR2 is YYEEEE. V gave up 5 bases and J gave up 2 bases; unmatched junction bases: 4.

CDR3 protein: CAISGQTGRGETQYF. The CDR3 bases are TGTGCCATCAGCGGCCAGACAGGGCGAGGAGAGACCCAGTACTTC. The J gene is TRBJ2-5, the V gene TRBV10-3; 7 nucleotides align to TRBD1. Germline V gives CDR1 ENHRY, CDR2 SYGVKD. Trimming removed 6 bases from V and 4 bases from J; junction bases left unmatched: 11. The CDR3 runs to 15 residues.

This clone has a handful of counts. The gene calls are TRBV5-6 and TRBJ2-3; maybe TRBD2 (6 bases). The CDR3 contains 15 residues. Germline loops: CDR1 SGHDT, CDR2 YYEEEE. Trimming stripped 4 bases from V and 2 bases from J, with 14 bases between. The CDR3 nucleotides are TGTGCCAGCAGCCGCCGGGACTCCTCCACAGATACGCAGTATTTT. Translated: CASSRRDSSTDTQYF.

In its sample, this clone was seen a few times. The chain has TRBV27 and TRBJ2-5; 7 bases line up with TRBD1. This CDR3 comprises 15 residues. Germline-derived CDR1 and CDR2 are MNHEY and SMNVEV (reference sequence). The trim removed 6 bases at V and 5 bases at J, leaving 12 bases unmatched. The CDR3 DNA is TGTGCCAGCAGGACGACCCCGACAGGGCGGGAGACCCAGTACTTC. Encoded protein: CASRTTPTGRETQYF.

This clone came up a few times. The CDR3 protein is CASSSFRAGGPYEQYF. In DNA, the CDR3 is TGTGCCAGCTCATCGTTCAGAGCGGGAGGGCCCTACGAGCAGTACTTC. V and J are TRBV18 and TRBJ2-7, with TRBD2 identical over 10 bases. J gave up 2 bases and V 5 bases, and 9 bases lay outside the gene matches. The CDR3 loop spans 16 amino acids. Looked up from germline, CDR1 is KGHSH and CDR2 is LQKENI. Full variable domain (remainder filled in from reference TRBV18 and TRBJ2-7): NAGVMQNPRHLVRRRGQEARLRCSPMKGHSHVYWYRQLPEEGLKFMVYLQKENIIDESGMPKERFSAEFPKEGPSILRIQQVVRGDSAAYFCASSSFRAGGPYEQYFGPGTRLTVT.

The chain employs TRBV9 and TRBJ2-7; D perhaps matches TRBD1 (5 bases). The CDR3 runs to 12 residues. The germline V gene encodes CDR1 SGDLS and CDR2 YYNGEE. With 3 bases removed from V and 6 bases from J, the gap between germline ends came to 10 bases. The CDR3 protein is CASSADSPEQYF. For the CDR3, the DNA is TGTGCCAGCAGCGCAGACAGTCCCGAGCAGTACTTC.

The CDR3 loop reads CASSVDIASDEQFF. The DNA of the CDR3 is TGTGCCAGCAGCGTAGATATAGCTAGCGATGAGCAGTTCTTC. This chain uses TRBV9 with TRBJ2-1; the D gene is possibly TRBD2 (6 bases). Germline values: CDR1 SGDLS, CDR2 YYNGEE. CDR3 length equals 14 residues. V was clipped by 0 bases and J by 8 bases, with 12 bases between them.